The clone carrying this TCR beta chain was detected only a few times. The antigen is not known. A much larger clone sits a single nucleotide away, making a read error possible. Authors of the study amplified TCR beta CDR3 regions from RNA transcripts. The study used the HTBI primer set for a first-round RT-PCR of the TCR CDR3. From the multiplex PCR reads, TCRdb called clonotypes with MiXCR, one entry per CDR3 protein. The sample includes approximately 330,000 distinct CDR3 sequences, roughly 20% of them seen just once. The CDR3 covers 16 residues. Germline loops: CDR1 SGHAT, CDR2 FQNNGV. The data were taken from a study of T cells in Graves' hyperthyroidism and ophthalmopathy. Points from the study as a whole: Expanded thyroid clonotypes (above 0.001) were mostly also found in blood.

The chain recombines TRBV11-2 with TRBJ2-1; D gene unclear. What was sequenced was blood. The TCR comes from a woman aged 50 to 65 with Graves' hyperthyroidism. This CDR3 reads CAGSRASGVSYNEQFF. The DNA for the CDR3 is TGTGCCGGCAGCCGCGCCAGTGGAGTGTCCTACAATGAGCAGTTCTTC.